This paragraph covers one T cell receptor beta chain sequence. Its cognate antigen is unknown. The sample carries other DNA sequences with the same CDR3. An assay was performed, and its level was deep. Each cell subset's genomic DNA was divided evenly among several immunoSEQ plates. The method was immunoSEQ multiplex PCR; TCRdb's version includes in-frame clones alone and lacks a portion of them. The table records millions of clones, about 95% of them present only once. This sample was included in a study of shared clonotypes between healthy human individuals. Study conclusions and caveats: Relative to clonotypes present in all four donors, those not shared had lower generation probabilities. Sequencing depth was a factor that was expected to affect clonotype sharing among donors.

Trimming left V 8 bases short and J 0 bases short, with 5 bases between. There are 11 residues in the CDR3. The germline CDR1 and CDR2 sequences are SNHLY and FYNNEI. Naive CD8 populations comprised CD45RO-negative cells positively selected for CCR7, excluding terminally differentiated effector memory CD45RA+ cells. This TCR was sampled from a man between 18 and 29 years old in good health. Specimen: naive CD8+ T cells sorted from blood. The V gene is TRBV2, the J gene TRBJ2-7; D remains ambiguous. This chain's CDR3 is CASGVSYEQYF. The CDR3 nucleotides are TGTGCCAGCGGAGTCTCCTACGAGCAGTACTTC.